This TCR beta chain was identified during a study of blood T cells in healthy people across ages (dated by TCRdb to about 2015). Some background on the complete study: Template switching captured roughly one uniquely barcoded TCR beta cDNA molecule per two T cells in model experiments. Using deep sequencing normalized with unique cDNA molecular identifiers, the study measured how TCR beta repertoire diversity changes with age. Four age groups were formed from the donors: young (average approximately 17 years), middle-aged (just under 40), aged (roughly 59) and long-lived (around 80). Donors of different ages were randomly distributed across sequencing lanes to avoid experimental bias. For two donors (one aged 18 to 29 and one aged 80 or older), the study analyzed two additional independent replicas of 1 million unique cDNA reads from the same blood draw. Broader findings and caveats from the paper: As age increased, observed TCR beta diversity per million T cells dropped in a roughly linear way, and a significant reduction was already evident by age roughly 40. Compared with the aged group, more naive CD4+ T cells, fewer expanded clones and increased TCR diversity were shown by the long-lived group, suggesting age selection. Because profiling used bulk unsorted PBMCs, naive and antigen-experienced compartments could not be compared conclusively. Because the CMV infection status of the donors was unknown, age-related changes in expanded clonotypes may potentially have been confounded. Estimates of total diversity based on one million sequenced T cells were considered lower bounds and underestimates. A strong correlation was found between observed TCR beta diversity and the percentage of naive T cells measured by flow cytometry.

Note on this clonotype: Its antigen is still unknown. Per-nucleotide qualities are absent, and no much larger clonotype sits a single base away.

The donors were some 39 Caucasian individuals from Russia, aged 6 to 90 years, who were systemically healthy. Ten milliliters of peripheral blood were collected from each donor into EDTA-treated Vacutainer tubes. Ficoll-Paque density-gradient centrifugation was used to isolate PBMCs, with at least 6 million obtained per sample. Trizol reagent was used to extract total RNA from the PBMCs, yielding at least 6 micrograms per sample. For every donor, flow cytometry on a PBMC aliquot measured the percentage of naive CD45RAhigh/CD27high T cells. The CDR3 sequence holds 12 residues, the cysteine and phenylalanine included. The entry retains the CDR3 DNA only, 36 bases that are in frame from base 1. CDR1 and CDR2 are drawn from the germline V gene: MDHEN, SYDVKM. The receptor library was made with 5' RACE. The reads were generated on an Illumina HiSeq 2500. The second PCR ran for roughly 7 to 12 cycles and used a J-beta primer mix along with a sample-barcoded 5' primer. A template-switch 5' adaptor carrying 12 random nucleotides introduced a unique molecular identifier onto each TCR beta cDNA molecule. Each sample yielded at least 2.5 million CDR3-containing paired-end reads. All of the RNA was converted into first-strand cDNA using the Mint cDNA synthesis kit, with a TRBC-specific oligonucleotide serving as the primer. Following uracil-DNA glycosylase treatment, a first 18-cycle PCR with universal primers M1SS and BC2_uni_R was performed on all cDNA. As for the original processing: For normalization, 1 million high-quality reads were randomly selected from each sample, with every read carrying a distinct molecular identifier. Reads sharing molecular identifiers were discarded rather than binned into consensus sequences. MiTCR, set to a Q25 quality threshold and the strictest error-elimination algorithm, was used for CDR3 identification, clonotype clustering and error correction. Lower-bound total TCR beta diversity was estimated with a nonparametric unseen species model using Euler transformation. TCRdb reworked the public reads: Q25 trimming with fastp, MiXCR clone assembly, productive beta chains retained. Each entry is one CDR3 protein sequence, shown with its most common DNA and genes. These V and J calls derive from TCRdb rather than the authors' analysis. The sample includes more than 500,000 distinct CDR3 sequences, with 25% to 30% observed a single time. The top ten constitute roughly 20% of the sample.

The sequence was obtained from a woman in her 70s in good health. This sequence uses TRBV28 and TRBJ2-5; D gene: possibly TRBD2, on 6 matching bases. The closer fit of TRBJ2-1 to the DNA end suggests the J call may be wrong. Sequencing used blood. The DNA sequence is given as TGTGCCAGCAGTCCCGGGGGATACGAGCAGTTCTTC. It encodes CASSPGGYEQFF.